These 18 T cell receptor beta chains were sequenced from one sample in a study of CD8+ T cells in alopecia areata. cDNA reverse transcribed from extracted RNA served as the sequencing template. Sequenced by immunoSEQ multiplex PCR; TCRdb stores in-frame clones only, minus some. Altogether over 200,000 clones are present, approximately 52% being singletons, with the ten largest covering more than 0.4%. Source: CD4+ T cells sorted from blood, taken at week 0. These receptors all stem from a human donor with alopecia areata.

The chain has TRBV4-1 and TRBJ2-1, with TRBD1 as a possible D gene (5 bases). From germline, CDR1 is MGHRA and CDR2 YSYEKL. The V and J ends lost 8 bases and 2 bases respectively, with 16 bases between them. The CDR3 consists of 15 residues. The CDR3 reads CASGSGPLTYNEQFF. In DNA, the CDR3 is TGCGCCAGCGGTTCAGGGCCCTTAACCTACAATGAGCAGTTCTTC.

This sequence joins TRBV6-5 and TRBJ1-2; TRBD1 matches at 7 bases. V lost 6 bases and J lost 5; bases outside the gene matches: 6. The CDR3 runs 13 residues. Germline V lookup: CDR1 MNHEY, CDR2 SVGAGI. CDR3 residues: CASRTGTEYGYTF. The CDR3 nucleotides are TGTGCCAGCAGAACCGGGACAGAGTATGGCTACACCTTC.

The chain carries TRBV30 and TRBJ1-6; D unresolved. V was pared by 0 bases and J by 3 bases, with 9 bases between. Per the germline V gene, CDR1 is GTSNPN and CDR2 is SVGIG (reference sequence). CDR3 length: 15 amino acids. CDR3 sequence reads: CAWSVRGIYNSPLHF. CDR3 in DNA: TGTGCCTGGAGTGTACGCGGGATCTATAATTCACCCCTCCACTTT.

This sequence joins TRBV23-1 and TRBJ1-1; TRBD1 is a possible D gene (5 bases). Being an ORF, TRBV23-1 has a function that is uncertain. V lost 2 bases to trimming and J lost 1 base, with 11 bases between them. The CDR3 length is 15 residues. CDR3 sequence: CASSQPGTGNTEAFF. The CDR3 bases are TGCGCCAGCAGTCAACCTGGGACGGGGAACACTGAAGCTTTCTTT.

The V and J genes are TRBV29-1 and TRBJ2-4; D gene uncertain. This CDR3 comprises 15 residues. The V gene lost 4 bases and the J gene lost 0 bases, with 13 bases spanning the gap. CDR1 and CDR2 (germline): SQVTM, ANQGSEA. The CDR3 DNA reads as TGCAGCGTTGCCCCAGCGAGTAAAGCCAAAAACATTCAGTACTTC. This gives the protein CSVAPASKAKNIQYF.

The sample holds one count of this clone. This chain connects TRBV30 to TRBJ2-7; no reliable D call. CDR1 and CDR2 from the germline V gene are GTSNPN and SVGIG (reference sequence). The CDR3 contains 12 residues. The V end lost 4 bases, the J end lost 0 bases, and 7 bases lay between the germline ends. In DNA, the CDR3 is TGTGCCTGGACTAGTAACTCCTACGAGCAGTACTTC. Translation gives CAWTSNSYEQYF. The entire variable domain, with the rest obtained from reference TRBV30 and TRBJ2-7, is as follows: SQTIHQWPATLVQPVGSPLSLECTVEGTSNPNLYWYRQAAGRGLQLLFYSVGIGQISSEVPQNLSASRPQDRQFILSSKKLLLSDSGFYLCAWTSNSYEQYFGPGTRLTVT.

This clone came up many times. V and J are TRBV5-1 and TRBJ2-5; D ambiguous. Germline CDR1 reads SGHRS; CDR2 reads YFSETQ. This CDR3 has 16 residues. The V and J ends lost 0 bases and 1 base respectively, with 13 bases between them. The DNA of the CDR3 is TGCGCCAGCAGCTTGGATGGGAAGGAGCTCCAAGAGACCCAGTACTTC. Protein sequence: CASSLDGKELQETQYF.

This chain connects TRBV7-2 to TRBJ2-7; 9 nucleotides line up with TRBD2. Germline CDR1 is SGHTA and CDR2 is FQGNSA. The CDR3 runs to 16 residues. With 3 bases clipped from V and 7 bases from J, the junction kept 13 bases outside the gene matches. CDR3 sequence: CASSLGLLAGVGEQYF. The CDR3 DNA follows: TGTGCCAGCAGCTTGGGCCTATTAGCGGGAGTTGGGGAGCAGTACTTC.

This clone showed up just a few times. The V call is TRBV5-6, the J call TRBJ1-2, with 8 bases lining up with TRBD1. V lost 0 bases and J lost 4; bases outside the gene matches: 11. This CDR3 comprises 17 residues. Per the germline V gene, CDR1 is SGHDT and CDR2 is YYEEEE. In DNA form, the CDR3 reads TGTGCCAGCAGCTTGGCAGGGGGCCTACGCCGTCTCTATGGCTACACCTTC. This encodes CASSLAGGLRRLYGYTF.

This clone was found a few times. J is TRBJ2-7 and V is TRBV30; 7 bases agree with TRBD1. Germline CDR1 GTSNPN, CDR2 SVGIG (reference sequence). The junction had 8 bases not matched to a gene; V was cut back by 2 bases and J by 7 bases. The CDR3 totals 13 residues. CDR3 residues: CAWSNRGLGEQYF. The CDR3 DNA follows: TGTGCCTGGAGTAACAGGGGATTGGGGGAGCAGTACTTC.

This chain joins TRBV14 and TRBJ2-7; tentatively, D is TRBD1 (6 bases). Germline CDR1 reads SGHDN; CDR2 reads FVKESK. This CDR3 region has 18 residues. Trimming took 2 bases from V and 2 from J, leaving 22 bases between them. The CDR3 protein is CASSQQGLRFYPAYEQYF. The CDR3 nucleotides read TGTGCCAGCAGCCAACAGGGGTTGAGGTTCTACCCAGCCTACGAGCAGTACTTC.

The sample holds a few counts of this clone. The V and J genes are TRBV30 and TRBJ1-2; maybe TRBD1 (6 bases). V lost 0 bases, J lost 6 bases, and 14 bases lay in between. This CDR3 spans 14 amino acids. Germline V gene lookup returns CDR1 GTSNPN and CDR2 SVGIG (reference sequence). CDR3 nucleotide sequence: TGTGCCTGGAGTGTATTAGGGGGAAATGATGGCTACACCTTC. Its translation is CAWSVLGGNDGYTF.

The chain is built from TRBV2 and TRBJ2-7, with TRBD2 identical over 8 bases. The CDR3 extends over 14 amino acids. Trimming at V came to 7 bases and at J to 1 base, leaving 6 bases not matched to a gene. Germline V gene lookup returns CDR1 SNHLY and CDR2 FYNNEI. The CDR3 is CASNGGLESYEQYF. The CDR3 bases are TGTGCCAGCAATGGGGGACTAGAATCCTACGAGCAGTACTTC.

The gene calls are TRBV29-1 and TRBJ1-1; 8 bases match TRBD1. With 4 bases clipped from V and 1 base from J, the junction kept 5 bases outside the gene matches. Germline V gene data show CDR1 as SQVTM and CDR2 as ANQGSEA. This CDR3 comprises 14 residues. The CDR3 reads CSVGDRLTNTEAFF. CDR3 nucleotide sequence: TGCAGCGTTGGGGACAGGCTAACGAACACTGAAGCTTTCTTT.

This clone was seen many times. The chain has TRBV2 and TRBJ2-2; TRBD1 matches 10 bases. After removal of 6 bases from V and 7 bases from J, the junction contained 8 bases not matched to a gene. This CDR3 spans 15 amino acids. Germline assignment: CDR1 SNHLY and CDR2 FYNNEI. This CDR3 reads CASRRRDRGNGELFF. In DNA form, the CDR3 reads TGTGCCAGCAGAAGGAGGGACAGGGGAAACGGGGAGCTGTTTTTT.

This clone was detected only a few times. The chain couples TRBV7-9 to TRBJ2-6; TRBD1 aligns across 9 bases. The CDR3 spans 19 residues. Germline V gene sequence: CDR1 SEHNR, CDR2 FQNEAQ (reference sequence). V shed 4 bases, J shed 0 bases, and the junction held 10 bases outside the gene matches. The CDR3 protein is CASSSSGTGSLSGANVLTF. Written as DNA, the CDR3 is TGTGCCAGCAGCTCCTCCGGGACAGGGTCTCTCTCTGGGGCCAACGTCCTGACTTTC.

The genes are TRBV9 and TRBJ1-1; weak D call: TRBD1 (5 bases). V gave up 1 base and J gave up 0 bases, with 7 bases separating them. The CDR3 length is 14 residues. The V gene's germline CDR1 is SGDLS and CDR2 YYNGEE. CDR3 protein: CASSVRQMNTEAFF. The CDR3 bases are TGTGCCAGCAGCGTACGACAGATGAACACTGAAGCTTTCTTT.

This chain joins TRBV7-2 and TRBJ2-1, with 8 bases matching TRBD2. Germline-derived CDR1 and CDR2 are SGHTA and FQGNSA. V trimming: 5 bases; J trimming: 9 bases; junction bases outside the gene matches: 15. This CDR3 spans 16 amino acids. CDR3 residues: CASSRQPGTRIAEQFF. The CDR3 DNA sequence: TGTGCCAGCAGCCGTCAACCCGGGACTAGGATAGCTGAGCAGTTCTTC.